The next 5 T cell receptor beta chains were all read from a single sample in a study of cytomegalovirus exposure and HLA in healthy donors. The PCR had 60 Vbeta and 13 Jbeta primers. Generated by immunoSEQ multiplex PCR, the TCRdb table keeps only in-frame clones and is missing some. This sample has around 89,000 clones, with 65% to 80% found just once. The specimen sequenced was PBMCs. The receptors come from a man aged 35 to 55 in good health and CMV-seronegative.

J is TRBJ2-3 and V is TRBV9, with 7 nucleotides matching TRBD2. J lost 1 base, V lost 3 bases, and 5 bases had no gene match. CDR3 size: 15 residues. Germline V gene lookup returns CDR1 SGDLS and CDR2 YYNGEE. This CDR3 is CASSGRGSRTDTQYF. Written as DNA, the CDR3 is TGTGCCAGCAGCGGGCGGGGGAGCCGCACAGATACGCAGTATTTT.

The rearrangement links TRBV6-6 to TRBJ2-2, with 8 bases lining up with TRBD1. Trimming cost V 0 bases and J 5 bases; bases outside gene matches: 5. The V gene's germline CDR1 is MNHNY and CDR2 SVGAGI (reference sequence). The CDR3 covers 16 residues. CDR3 amino acids: CASSYSGQGWTGELFF. CDR3 DNA sequence: TGTGCCAGCAGTTACTCCGGACAGGGATGGACCGGGGAGCTGTTTTTT.

This clone was seen only a few times. V and J are TRBV19 and TRBJ1-1, with D perhaps matching TRBD1 (5 bases). There are 15 residues in the CDR3. CDR1 and CDR2 (germline): LNHDA, SQIVND (reference sequence). The ends were cut back, 4 bases at V and 2 bases at J, with 14 bases in the middle. DNA for the CDR3: TGTGCCAGTAGTAATGTCCAGGGATATAACACTGAAGCTTTCTTT. Protein sequence: CASSNVQGYNTEAFF.

Details on this clone: A read error may account for a junction end that differs from germline. The chain recombines TRBV28 with TRBJ2-7; weak D call: TRBD1 (6 bases). The CDR3 runs 11 residues. Germline CDR1 is MDHEN and CDR2 is SYDVKM. DNA of the CDR3: TGTGCCAGCGGCCTAGGGGGTCCCCCTTTCTTC. Its translation is CASGLGGPPFF.

This clone was recorded a few times. Other DNA sequences in the same sample also yield this CDR3. V usage is TRBV6-5 and J usage is TRBJ1-1; D gene uncertain. CDR1 and CDR2 from the germline V gene are MNHEY and SVGAGI. This CDR3 is 13 amino acids long. Trimming pared 6 bases from V and 1 base from J, leaving 9 bases between. CDR3 region: CASSPDKNTEAFF. The CDR3 DNA reads as TGTGCCAGCAGCCCTGACAAGAACACTGAAGCTTTCTTT.